Given below is one T cell receptor (beta chain) in context. The source of the sample is a study of radiotherapy plus CTLA-4 blockade in lung cancer. The overall study: Disease control was seen in about 34% of patients, objective responses in about 19%.

Some clones are missing from TCRdb's copy, which holds only in-frame ones; the method was immunoSEQ multiplex PCR. The data hold tens of thousands of clones, with 50% to 70% observed a single time. Deletions cut 5 bases from V and 8 bases from J, with 18 bases between. Germline V gene sequence: CDR1 SGHTA, CDR2 FQGNSA. There are 15 residues in the CDR3. The source is a human donor with non-small cell lung cancer who had a partial response to radiotherapy plus ipilimumab. This material consisted of peripheral blood, taken from a patient treated with radiotherapy plus ipilimumab. The V gene is TRBV7-2, the J gene TRBJ1-4; maybe TRBD1 (6 bases). CDR3 sequence (DNA): TGTGCCAGCAGCCCCCGTGGGGGGGCTTACGAAAAACTGTTTTTT. Translation: CASSPRGGAYEKLFF.